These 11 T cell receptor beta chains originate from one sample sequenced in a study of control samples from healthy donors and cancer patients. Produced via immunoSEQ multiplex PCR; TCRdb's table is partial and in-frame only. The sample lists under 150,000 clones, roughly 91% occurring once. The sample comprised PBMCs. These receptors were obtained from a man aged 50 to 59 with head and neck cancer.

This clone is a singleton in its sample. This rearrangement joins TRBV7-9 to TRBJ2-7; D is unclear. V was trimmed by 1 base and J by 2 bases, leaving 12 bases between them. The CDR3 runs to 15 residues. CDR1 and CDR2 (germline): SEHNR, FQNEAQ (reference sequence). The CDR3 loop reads CASSLVSFEPYEQYF. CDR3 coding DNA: TGTGCCAGCAGCTTAGTCAGCTTCGAACCCTACGAGCAGTACTTC. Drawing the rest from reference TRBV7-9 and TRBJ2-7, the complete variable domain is DTGVSQNPRHKITKRGQNVTFRCDPISEHNRLYWYRQTLGQGPEFLTYFQNEAQLEKSRLLSDRFSAERPKGSFSTLEIQRTEQGDSAMYLCASSLVSFEPYEQYFGPGTRLTVT.

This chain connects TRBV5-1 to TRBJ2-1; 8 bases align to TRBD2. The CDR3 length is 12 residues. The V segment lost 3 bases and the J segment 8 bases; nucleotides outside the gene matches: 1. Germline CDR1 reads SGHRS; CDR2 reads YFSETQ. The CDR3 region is CASSSGGDEQFF. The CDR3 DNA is TGCGCCAGCAGCTCCGGGGGGGATGAGCAGTTCTTC.

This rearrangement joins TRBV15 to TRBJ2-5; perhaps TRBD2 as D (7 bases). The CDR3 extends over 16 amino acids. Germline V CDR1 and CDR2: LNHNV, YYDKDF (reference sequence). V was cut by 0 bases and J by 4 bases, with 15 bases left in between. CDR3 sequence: CATSRDLAGASETQYF. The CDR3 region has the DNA TGTGCCACCAGCAGAGATCTGGCGGGGGCTTCAGAGACCCAGTACTTC.

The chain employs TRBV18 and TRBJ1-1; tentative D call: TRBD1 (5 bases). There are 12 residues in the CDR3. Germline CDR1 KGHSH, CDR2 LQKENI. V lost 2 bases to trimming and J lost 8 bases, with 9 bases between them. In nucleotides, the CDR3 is TGTGCCAGCTCACCATCGCGGACAGAAGCTTTCTTT. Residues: CASSPSRTEAFF. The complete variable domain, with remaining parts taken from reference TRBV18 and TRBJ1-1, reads NAGVMQNPRHLVRRRGQEARLRCSPMKGHSHVYWYRQLPEEGLKFMVYLQKENIIDESGMPKERFSAEFPKEGPSILRIQQVVRGDSAAYFCASSPSRTEAFFGQGTRLTVV.

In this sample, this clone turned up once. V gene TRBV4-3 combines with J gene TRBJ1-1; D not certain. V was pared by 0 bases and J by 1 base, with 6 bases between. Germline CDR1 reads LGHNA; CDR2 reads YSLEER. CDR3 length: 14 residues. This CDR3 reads CASSQDQQNTEAFF. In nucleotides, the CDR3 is TGCGCCAGCAGCCAAGATCAACAGAACACTGAAGCTTTCTTT.

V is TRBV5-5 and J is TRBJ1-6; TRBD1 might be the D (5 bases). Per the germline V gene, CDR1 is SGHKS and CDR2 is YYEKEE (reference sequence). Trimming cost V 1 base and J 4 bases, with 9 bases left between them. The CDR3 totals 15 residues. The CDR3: CASSLSWGYNSPLHF. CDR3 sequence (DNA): TGTGCCAGCAGCTTGTCTTGGGGGTATAATTCACCCCTCCACTTT. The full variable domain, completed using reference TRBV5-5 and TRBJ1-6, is DAGVTQSPTHLIKTRGQQVTLRCSPISGHKSVSWYQQVLGQGPQFIFQYYEKEERGRGNFPDRFSARQFPNYSSELNVNALLLGDSALYLCASSLSWGYNSPLHFGNGTRLTVT.

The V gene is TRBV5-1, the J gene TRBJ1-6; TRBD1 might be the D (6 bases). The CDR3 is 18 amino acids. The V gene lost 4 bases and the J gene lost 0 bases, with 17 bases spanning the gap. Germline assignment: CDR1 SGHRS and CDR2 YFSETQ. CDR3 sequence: CASSTRQAFGSYNSPLHF. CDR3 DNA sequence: TGCGCCAGCAGCACCCGACAGGCGTTTGGCTCCTATAATTCACCCCTCCACTTT.

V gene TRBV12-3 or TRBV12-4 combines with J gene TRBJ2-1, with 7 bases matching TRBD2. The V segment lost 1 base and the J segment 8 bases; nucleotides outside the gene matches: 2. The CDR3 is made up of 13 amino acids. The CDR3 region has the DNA TGTGCCAGCAGTTTAGGAGGGAGGGATGAGCAGTTCTTC. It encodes CASSLGGRDEQFF.

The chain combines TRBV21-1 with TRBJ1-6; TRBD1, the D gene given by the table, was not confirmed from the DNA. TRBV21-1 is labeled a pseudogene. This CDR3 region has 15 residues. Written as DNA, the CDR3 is TGTGCCAGCAGCAAAGAAGACAGGTATAATTCACCCCTCCACTTT. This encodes CASSKEDRYNSPLHF.

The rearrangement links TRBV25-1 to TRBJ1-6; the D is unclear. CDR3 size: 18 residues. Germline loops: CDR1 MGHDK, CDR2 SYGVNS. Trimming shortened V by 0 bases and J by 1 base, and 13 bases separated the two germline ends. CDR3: CASSEYSPGRSYNSPLHF. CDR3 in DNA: TGTGCCAGCAGTGAATACTCACCAGGACGTTCCTATAATTCACCCCTCCACTTT.

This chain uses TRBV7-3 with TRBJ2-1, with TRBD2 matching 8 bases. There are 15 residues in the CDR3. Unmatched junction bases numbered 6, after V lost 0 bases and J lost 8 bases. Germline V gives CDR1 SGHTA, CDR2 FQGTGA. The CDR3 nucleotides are TGTGCCAGCAGCTTAACGACGGGGGGGCCCTATGAGCAGTTCTTC. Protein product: CASSLTTGGPYEQFF.